This TCR beta chain was recorded in a study of OX40 agonist ivuxolimab in advanced cancers. Study-level information: Hepatocellular carcinoma, melanoma, renal cell or head and neck cancer affected the dose-escalation patients.

TCRdb keeps only in-frame clones here, not all; method: immunoSEQ multiplex PCR. The sample has tens of thousands of clones; about 85% are singletons. The CDR3 loop spans 13 amino acids. The germline CDR1 and CDR2 sequences are SGHNT and YENEEA. V lost 4 bases, J lost 2 bases, and 7 bases lay in between. This clone was found a few times. The sample was CD4+ or CD8+ T cells sorted from blood, taken in a trial of the OX40 agonist ivuxolimab. The rearrangement uses TRBV11-3 and TRBJ2-3; D is ambiguous. The TCR was taken from an adult with an advanced solid tumor such as melanoma, head and neck, liver or kidney cancer. CDR3 amino acids: CASSWTVTDTQYF. CDR3 DNA sequence: TGTGCCAGCAGCTGGACGGTCACAGATACGCAGTATTTT.